This T cell receptor (beta chain) was retrieved from a study of patients and donors after allogeneic stem cell transplantation. This clonotype was counted many times. MiXCR, run by TCRdb on the RT-PCR reads, gives a single entry per CDR3 protein. The sample records about 31,000 distinct CDR3 sequences, 6.8% being singletons. The V end lost 7 bases, the J end lost 7 bases, and 14 bases lay between the germline ends. CDR3 length: 12 residues. Looked up from germline, CDR1 is DFQATT and CDR2 is SNEGSKA (reference sequence). The receptor comes from a human donor who was either an allogeneic HSCT recipient or a stem cell or donor lymphocyte infusion donor (not recorded which). It is not recorded whose cells these are; they may come from a transplant donor. The sample was blood, either unsorted or a sorted T cell fraction (not recorded which). The chain links TRBV20-1 to TRBJ1-5, with D hard to call. The CDR3 here is CSVRREGQPQHF. CDR3 DNA sequence: TGCAGTGTTAGGAGGGAAGGACAGCCCCAGCATTTT.